The following is a TCR beta chain sequence with its context. The data were taken from a study of PD-1 blockade in classical Hodgkin lymphoma. Every patient had relapsed following autologous stem cell transplantation, and cohorts differed in brentuximab vedotin exposure. Clones were sequenced by immunoSEQ multiplex PCR, and TCRdb holds only the in-frame ones, with some missing. The data contain tens of thousands of clones, nearly 90% of them singletons. The CDR3 runs 11 residues. Germline assignment: CDR1 DFQATT and CDR2 SNEGSKA (reference sequence). The sequencing used peripheral blood mononuclear cells (PBMCs), collected before the second cycle of nivolumab. The V call is TRBV20-1, the J call TRBJ2-3; no clear D gene. The clonotype originates from a human donor with classical Hodgkin lymphoma. CDR3 region: CSVLPEDTQYF. CDR3 nucleotide sequence: TGCAGCGTCCTACCGGAGGATACGCAGTATTTT.